This TCR beta chain was recovered during a study of regulatory T cells in long-lasting Graves disease. For this clonotype: What it recognizes is unknown.

CDR3 length: 13 residues. Germline loops: CDR1 LNHNV, CDR2 YYDKDF (reference sequence). V lost 3 bases to trimming and J lost 3 bases, with 6 bases between them. Time point noted: persistent/refractory GD, antithyroid drugs over 5 years with positive TRAb. PBMC-derived RNA was used for the TCR library. iRepertoire HTBI primers and Arm-PCR of CDR3 regions built TCR beta libraries. TCRdb ran MiXCR on the multiplex PCR reads and lists one entry per CDR3 protein. The table has 420,000 or so distinct CDR3 sequences, roughly a quarter seen once; the top ten hold around 24%. Study-level findings and limits: Persistent Graves' patients showed less TCR diversity than newly diagnosed patients showed. TRBV28, TRBJ1-2 and TRBJ2-5 were segments that persistent disease favored. Possibly, accuracy suffered from the small sample size.

The J gene is TRBJ1-5, the V gene TRBV15, with D hard to call. The clonotype was recovered from a female donor with Graves disease. The material was peripheral blood mononuclear cells (PBMCs), obtained when the disease was refractory, from a patient treated with antithyroid drugs. The CDR3 is CATSSGPNQPQHF. CDR3 DNA sequence: TGTGCCACCAGCAGCGGGCCCAATCAGCCCCAGCATTTT.